These T cell receptor beta chains were read from a single sample in a study of tumor and adjacent non-tumor tissue in lung cancer. TCRdb fed the multiplex PCR reads into MiXCR, producing one record per CDR3 protein. The sample lists some 200,000 distinct CDR3 sequences, roughly 70% occurring once. The sequencing sample was made of lung tumor tissue. These receptor sequences come from a man aged 55 to 69 with non-small cell lung cancer. Both conserved end residues are part of each CDR3. D genes are given only for firm matches.

j_gene | d_gene | v_gene | CDR3aa
TRBJ2-3 | TRBD2 | TRBV5-6 | CASSLMGTSGVADTQYF
TRBJ2-7 | . | TRBV11-3 | CASSRGNGEQYF
TRBJ2-7 | TRBD2 | TRBV6-2/TRBV6-3 | CASSYSTTSGSAYEQYF
TRBJ2-3 | . | TRBV12-3/TRBV12-4 | CASSLGRLTGSDTQYF
TRBJ2-3 | TRBD2 | TRBV20-1 | CSAKTSVATDTQYF
TRBJ2-2 | . | TRBV6-5 | CASTTDRGYRENTGELFF
TRBJ2-1 | . | TRBV11-2 | CASSLAPIPAFSEQFF
TRBJ2-7 | TRBD1 | TRBV6-2/TRBV6-3 | CASSYQPGTGGEEQYF
TRBJ2-7 | . | TRBV11-2 | CASSLGRSRLGRYF
TRBJ2-5 | TRBD2 | TRBV20-1 | CSAREPSGVQETQYF